A selection of T cell receptor beta chains follows, all from one sample in a study of PD-1 blockade in mismatch repair-deficient tumors. Repertoires were generated with immunoSEQ multiplex PCR, while TCRdb's copy carries only in-frame clones and drops some. The sample lists tens of thousands of clones, around 85% occurring once. The material was peripheral blood, obtained 12 weeks after starting pembrolizumab. Source of these receptors: an adult with mismatch repair-deficient cancer. CDR3s include the opening cysteine and the closing phenylalanine or tryptophan. The D gene is left open where the match is weak. A row's size may be missing; if present it is once, few, many or a size class.

clone_size cdr3_length j_call d_call v_call cdr3_nt cdr3_aa
. 11 TRBJ1-2 . TRBV7-6 TGTGCCAGCAGCTCCATAAGTGACTACACCTTC CASSSISDYTF
once 13 TRBJ1-2 . TRBV4-1 TGCGCCAGCAGCCAAGATCACGGCTATGGCTACACCTTC CASSQDHGYGYTF
. 11 TRBJ2-7 . TRBV6-1 TGTGCCAGCAGTCAAGGGCGGGAGCAGTACTTC CASSQGREQYF
. 13 TRBJ1-1 . TRBV6-5 TGTGCCAGCAGTTATGGGGGGTGGGCTGAAGCTTTCTTT CASSYGGWAEAFF
. 15 TRBJ1-1 . TRBV5-1 TGCGCCAGCAGCTTTGGGACGGGATTGAACACTGAAGCTTTCTTT CASSFGTGLNTEAFF
. 14 TRBJ2-5 TRBD1 TRBV11-3 TGTGCCAGCAGATTTACAGGGGGCGGAGAGACCCAGTACTTC CASRFTGGGETQYF
. 16 TRBJ2-1 TRBD2 TRBV5-1 TGCGCCAGCAGCGCTATTTCTAGCGGCTCCTTCAATGAGCAGTTCTTC CASSAISSGSFNEQFF
. 16 TRBJ2-5 TRBD2 TRBV7-6 TGTGCCAGCAGCTCCCTCCTAGCGGGAGCTTCAGAGACCCAGTACTTC CASSSLLAGASETQYF
. 12 TRBJ1-2 . TRBV29-1 TGCAGCGCCCCAGGGGCGGGCTATGGCTACACCTTC CSAPGAGYGYTF
few 13 TRBJ2-7 . TRBV7-9 TGTGCCAGCAGCTTCGGTTACATCTACGAGCAGTACTTC CASSFGYIYEQYF
. 16 TRBJ2-3 TRBD2 TRBV9 TGTGCCAGCAGCGTTTTGCCTAGCGGGAGGACAGATACGCAGTATTTT CASSVLPSGRTDTQYF
once 14 TRBJ2-3 . TRBV28 TGTGCCAGCAGTTTCGACAGCAACACAGATACGCAGTATTTT CASSFDSNTDTQYF
. 14 TRBJ2-7 TRBD2 TRBV6-1 TGTGCCAGCAGACCTGTAGCGGGAGGGAGGGAGCAGTACTTC CASRPVAGGREQYF
. 16 TRBJ2-3 TRBD1 TRBV27 TGTGCCAGCAGTTTTTCCGGGACAGCTAGCACAGATACGCAGTATTTT CASSFSGTASTDTQYF
. 12 TRBJ2-7 . TRBV18 TGTGCCAGCTCACCGAATGCCGGGACACAGTACTTC CASSPNAGTQYF
. 11 TRBJ2-1 . TRBV30 TGTGCCTGGAGTGTCCGCGATGAGCAGTTCTTC CAWSVRDEQFF
. 15 TRBJ2-1 . TRBV5-4 TGTGCCAGCAGCTTGAGCGGGTACACCTACAATGAGCAGTTCTTC CASSLSGYTYNEQFF
. 15 TRBJ2-2 . TRBV15 TGTGCCACCAGCAGTCCCCGGGGGCCCACCGGGGAGCTGTTTTTT CATSSPRGPTGELFF
few 15 TRBJ2-1 TRBD2 TRBV10-3 TGTGCCATCAGTGAACTAGCGGGAGGTAACAATGAGCAGTTCTTC CAISELAGGNNEQFF
. 13 TRBJ2-1 . TRBV5-6 TGTGCCAGCAGCTTAGGTGGCTCCAATGAGCAGTTCTTC CASSLGGSNEQFF
. 15 TRBJ2-7 TRBD1 TRBV10-3 TGTGCCATCAGTACCAACAGGGGCTCACCCTACGAGCAGTACTTC CAISTNRGSPYEQYF
few 18 TRBJ2-2 TRBD2 TRBV7-3 TGTGCCAGCAGCTTAGCATGGACTAGCGGGAGTGCTACCGGGGAGCTGTTTTTT CASSLAWTSGSATGELFF
. 14 TRBJ1-2 . TRBV4-1 TGCGCCAGCAGCTTTCGCGCCACTAACTATGGCTACACCTTC CASSFRATNYGYTF
. 15 TRBJ1-1 . TRBV7-9 TGTGCCAGCAGCTTACGGGCAGGCATGAACACTGAAGCTTTCTTT CASSLRAGMNTEAFF
. 14 TRBJ1-2 . TRBV7-8 TGTGCCAGCAGCTTAGCGGGGGGGAGGAATGGATGCACCTTC CASSLAGGRNGCTF
. 15 TRBJ2-1 . TRBV11-3 TGTGCCAGCAGCTTAGACAGGGGTCGGGGCAATGAGCAGTTCTTC CASSLDRGRGNEQFF
. 11 TRBJ2-5 . TRBV7-2 TGTGCCAGCAGCCGTGGGGAGACCCAGTACTTC CASSRGETQYF
. 13 TRBJ2-1 TRBD2 TRBV6-1 TGTGGCGCAGCTAGCGGGAGATACAATGAGCAGTTCTTC CGAASGRYNEQFF
. 13 TRBJ2-1 TRBD2 TRBV19 TGTGCCAGTAGAGTTAGCGGGAGTAGTGAGCAGTTCTTC CASRVSGSSEQFF
few 15 TRBJ2-2 . TRBV9 TGTGCCAGCAGCGCAAGGACAGTGAACACCGGGGAGCTGTTTTTT CASSARTVNTGELFF
few 13 TRBJ1-5 . TRBV7-2 TGTGCCAGCAGCCCCCGTGGCAATCAGCCCCAGCATTTT CASSPRGNQPQHF
. 13 TRBJ2-7 . TRBV14 TGTGCCAGCAGCCAAGATTTGCCGTACGAGCAGTACTTC CASSQDLPYEQYF
few 15 TRBJ1-5 TRBD1 TRBV7-8 TGTGCCAGCAGCATGGACAGGGTGGGGTATCAGCCCCAGCATTTT CASSMDRVGYQPQHF
. 16 TRBJ2-3 . TRBV21-1 TGTGCCAGCAGCTCAGGGGGCGGGAGAAAAACAGATACGCAGTATTTT CASSSGGGRKTDTQYF
few 14 TRBJ1-1 . TRBV6-5 TGTGCCAGCAGTTACTCTTTCGCGGGGACTGAAGCTTTCTTT CASSYSFAGTEAFF
few 12 TRBJ1-1 . TRBV12-5 TGTGCTAGTGCCCTCTTGGACACTGAAGCTTTCTTT CASALLDTEAFF
. 14 TRBJ2-5 TRBD2 TRBV6-5 TGTGCCAGCAGTTCGGGAGGACCTGGGAAGACCCAGTACTTC CASSSGGPGKTQYF
. 11 TRBJ1-4 . TRBV2 TGTGCCAGCAGTTTCGATGAAAAACTGTTTTTT CASSFDEKLFF
. 13 TRBJ2-2 . TRBV30 TGTGCCTGGAGTGTAGCCCGCACCGGGGAGCTGTTTTTT CAWSVARTGELFF
. 15 TRBJ1-2 TRBD1 TRBV28 TGTGCCAGCAGTTTCCCGGGACAGGGGAGATATGGCTACACCTTC CASSFPGQGRYGYTF
. 16 TRBJ2-6 . TRBV11-3 TGTGCCAGCAGCTTATATGGAAAGGCTGGGGCCAACGTCCTGACTTTC CASSLYGKAGANVLTF
few 13 TRBJ1-1 . TRBV30 TGTGCCTGGAGTGTACAGGGACGCACTGAAGCTTTCTTT CAWSVQGRTEAFF
. 19 TRBJ2-1 . TRBV10-3 TGTGCCATCAGTGAAATCAAAGACGGGTTAGGGACAATCTACAATGAGCAGTTCTTC CAISEIKDGLGTIYNEQFF
. 14 TRBJ1-1 . TRBV19 TGTGCCAGTAGCCGCCCCGGGACCACCCCTGGGGCTTTCTTT CASSRPGTTPGAFF
. 15 TRBJ1-1 TRBD1 TRBV5-1 TGCGCCAGCAGCCCACAGACAGGGGTGAACACTGAAGCTTTCTTT CASSPQTGVNTEAFF
. 13 TRBJ2-1 . TRBV4-1 TGCGCCAGCAGCCATGAAGTGGTCGATGAGCAGTTCTTC CASSHEVVDEQFF
. 15 TRBJ1-5 . TRBV12-5 TGTGCTAGTGGTTTGGTACCTAGGAGCAATCAGCCCCAGCATTTT CASGLVPRSNQPQHF
. 13 TRBJ2-5 . TRBV5-4 TGTGCCAGCAGCTTGACAGGCAAAGAGACCCAGTACTTC CASSLTGKETQYF
. 15 TRBJ1-1 . TRBV1 TGCACCACCCCCCGGATCGACAGGGGAGGAGCTGAAGCTTTCTTT CTTPRIDRGGAEAFF